This T cell receptor (beta chain) was profiled in a study of cytomegalovirus exposure and HLA in healthy donors. The PCR had 60 Vbeta and 13 Jbeta primers. Clones were sequenced by immunoSEQ multiplex PCR, and TCRdb holds only the in-frame ones, with some missing. This table lists 150,000 to 200,000 clones. A note on this clone: Relative to the germline gene, one junction end is altered; a read error may explain this.

Germline values: CDR1 SGHDT, CDR2 YYEEEE. This CDR3 contains 18 residues. This receptor was identified in a young woman in good health and CMV-seropositive. V is TRBV5-6 and J is TRBJ1-4, with TRBD1 as a possible D gene (5 bases). The sequenced sample was PBMCs. DNA for the CDR3: TGTGCCAGCAGCTTGGCCCGACAGTCGATTGCAACTAATGAAAAACTATTTTTT. Its translation is CASSLARQSIATNEKLFF.